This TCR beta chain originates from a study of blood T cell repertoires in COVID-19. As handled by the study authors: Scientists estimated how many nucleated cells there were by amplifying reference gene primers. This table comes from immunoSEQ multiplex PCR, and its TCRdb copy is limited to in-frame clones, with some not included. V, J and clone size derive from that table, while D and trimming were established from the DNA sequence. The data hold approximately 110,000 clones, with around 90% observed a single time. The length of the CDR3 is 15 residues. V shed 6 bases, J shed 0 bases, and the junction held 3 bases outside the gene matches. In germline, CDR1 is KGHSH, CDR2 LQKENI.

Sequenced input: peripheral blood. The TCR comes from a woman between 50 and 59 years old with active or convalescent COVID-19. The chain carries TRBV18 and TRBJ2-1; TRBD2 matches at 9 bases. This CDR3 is CASSSSGSSYNEQFF. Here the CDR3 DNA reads TGTGCCAGCTCGAGTAGCGGGAGCTCCTACAATGAGCAGTTCTTC.